The 8 T cell receptor beta chains listed next were all sequenced from one sample in a study of shared clonotypes between healthy human individuals. Sequencing was performed with immunoSEQ multiplex PCR; in TCRdb, only in-frame clones are kept and a portion is missing. The top ten clones hold 0.39% of a sample with more than 2,000,000 clones, approximately 95% of them seen once. Sequencing was carried out using naive CD4+ T cells from PBMCs. Subset reported: CD45RA+ positively selected. These receptors were collected from a young man in good health. Some clones in this sample may be carry-over from other donors' samples.

V is TRBV30 and J is TRBJ1-5, with a possible D match to TRBD1 (5 bases). V was pared by 0 bases and J by 0 bases, with 9 bases between. The CDR3 loop spans 15 amino acids. Germline loops: CDR1 GTSNPN, CDR2 SVGIG (reference sequence). The CDR3 nucleotides read TGTGCCTGGAGTGTAGGGGCTTATAGCAATCAGCCCCAGCATTTT. Protein: CAWSVGAYSNQPQHF. The variable domain in full, with the rest retrieved from reference TRBV30 and TRBJ1-5, is SQTIHQWPATLVQPVGSPLSLECTVEGTSNPNLYWYRQAAGRGLQLLFYSVGIGQISSEVPQNLSASRPQDRQFILSSKKLLLSDSGFYLCAWSVGAYSNQPQHFGDGTRLSIL.

The chain couples TRBV7-8 to TRBJ2-1; TRBD2 is a possible D gene (5 bases). Germline V gene lookup returns CDR1 SGHVS and CDR2 FQNEAQ. The CDR3 consists of 16 residues. Trimming pared 1 base from V and 1 base from J, leaving 11 bases between. In nucleotides, the CDR3 is TGTGCCAGCAGCTTAGATCGAGCGGTATCCTACAATGAGCAGTTCTTC. Amino acid sequence: CASSLDRAVSYNEQFF. Drawing the rest from reference TRBV7-8 and TRBJ2-1, the complete variable domain is GAGVSQSPRYKVAKRGQDVALRCDPISGHVSLFWYQQALGQGPEFLTYFQNEAQLDKSGLPSDRFFAERPEGSVSTLKIQRTQQEDSAVYLCASSLDRAVSYNEQFFGPGTRLTVL.

In this sample, this clone turned up a few times. The chain couples TRBV6-1 to TRBJ2-1; 7 positions agree with TRBD2. Looked up from germline, CDR1 is MNHNS and CDR2 is SASEGT. J was trimmed by 4 bases and V by 5 bases; bases with no gene match: 5. The CDR3 contains 14 residues. The chain's CDR3 is CASSIGLEYNEQFF. Here the CDR3 DNA reads TGTGCCAGCAGTATAGGACTAGAATACAATGAGCAGTTCTTC.

This chain links TRBV19 with TRBJ2-5, with 7 bases identical to TRBD2. With V trimmed by 1 base and J by 4 bases, 6 bases remained unmatched. This CDR3 contains 15 residues. CDR1 is LNHDA, CDR2 SQIVND, per germline (reference sequence). CDR3 region: CASSIGIAGSETQYF. CDR3 nucleotides: TGTGCCAGTAGTATAGGGATAGCGGGCTCAGAGACCCAGTACTTC. The entire variable domain, with the rest obtained from reference TRBV19 and TRBJ2-5, is as follows: DGGITQSPKYLFRKEGQNVTLSCEQNLNHDAMYWYRQDPGQGLRLIYYSQIVNDFQKGDIAEGYSVSREKKESFPLTVTSAQKNPTAFYLCASSIGIAGSETQYFGPGTRLLVL.

The rearrangement uses TRBV6-1 and TRBJ1-2, with D unclear. The ends were cut back, 7 bases at V and 2 bases at J, with 14 bases in the middle. The CDR3 extends over 14 amino acids. Germline CDR1 is MNHNS and CDR2 is SASEGT. The CDR3 DNA reads as TGTGCCAGCACGCAGCCGCTCAGGAACTATGGCTACACCTTC. The encoded protein is CASTQPLRNYGYTF.

The J gene is TRBJ2-3, the V gene TRBV7-9, with 10 bases matching TRBD1. This CDR3 contains 14 residues. Germline V gene lookup returns CDR1 SEHNR and CDR2 FQNEAQ (reference sequence). After removal of 5 bases from V and 6 bases from J, the junction contained 5 bases not matched to a gene. The CDR3 nucleotides read TGTGCCAGCAGCCGGACAGGGGGATACGATACGCAGTATTTT. It translates to CASSRTGGYDTQYF.

The chain recombines TRBV30 with TRBJ2-7, with D perhaps matching TRBD1 or TRBD2 (5 bases each). V lost 5 bases, J lost 6 bases, and 11 bases lay in between. Germline values: CDR1 GTSNPN, CDR2 SVGIG (reference sequence). The CDR3 totals 11 residues. This CDR3 reads CAWGTGTEQYF. The DNA of the CDR3 is TGTGCCTGGGGGACCGGGACCGAGCAGTACTTC.

As concerns this clone: One end of the junction is discordant with germline, which a read error may explain. This chain links TRBV10-3 with TRBJ1-3; D call uncertain. In germline, CDR1 is ENHRY, CDR2 SYGVKD. There are 12 residues in the CDR3. Here the CDR3 DNA reads TGTGCCTTCAGTCCCGCAGGAAACACCATATATTTT. The encoded protein is CAFSPAGNTIYF.